This entry describes one T cell receptor (beta chain). Its antigen is unknown. The data were obtained in a study of cytomegalovirus exposure and HLA in healthy donors. Study-wide results and limits: TCR association rates varied by HLA locus in a later analysis, with DRB1 highest and HLA-C lowest. For most TCR beta V segments, an earlier analysis put the productive rate at about 90% or about 30% of the time.

Germline V gene sequence: CDR1 LGHNA, CDR2 YSLEER. CDR3 length: 12 residues. Trimming shortened V by 2 bases and J by 8 bases, and 9 bases separated the two germline ends. It was with 60 Vbeta and 13 Jbeta primers that the PCR ran. The repertoire was sequenced with immunoSEQ multiplex PCR; TCRdb's copy has only in-frame clones and lacks some. The sample has tens of thousands of clones, over 70% seen once. This receptor was identified in a man aged 35 to 55 in good health and CMV-seropositive. J is TRBJ1-2 and V is TRBV4-3; D is perhaps TRBD1 (5 bases). Material for sequencing was PBMCs. The CDR3 DNA is TGCGCCAGCAGCCAACAGGGTCGAGGCTACACCTTC. Residues: CASSQQGRGYTF.